The T cell receptor beta chain described here comes from a study of blood T cell repertoires in COVID-19. Across the study: Sites in the United States, Italy and Spain provided acute and convalescent COVID-19 samples.

In the authors' workflow: Amplification from reference gene primers served as the basis for estimated nucleated cell counts. Here immunoSEQ multiplex PCR was the method, and the copy in TCRdb shows in-frame clones only, minus some. That table gives V, J and clone size, and the DNA gave D and trimming. The sample shows roughly 380,000 clones, more than 70% of them seen only once. The germline gives CDR1 SGHDT, CDR2 YYEEEE. The CDR3 sequence is 17 residues long. J lost 6 bases, V lost 5 bases, and 14 bases had no gene match. One Seattle source followed patients from active infection through their disease course.

The material sequenced was peripheral blood. This rearrangement joins TRBV5-6 to TRBJ2-1; 10 positions match TRBD2. The TCR originated in an older woman with COVID-19, enrolled during active disease. CDR3 region: CASSPGPLAGGPNEQFF. The DNA of the CDR3 is TGTGCCAGCAGTCCCGGCCCATTAGCGGGGGGACCCAATGAGCAGTTCTTC.